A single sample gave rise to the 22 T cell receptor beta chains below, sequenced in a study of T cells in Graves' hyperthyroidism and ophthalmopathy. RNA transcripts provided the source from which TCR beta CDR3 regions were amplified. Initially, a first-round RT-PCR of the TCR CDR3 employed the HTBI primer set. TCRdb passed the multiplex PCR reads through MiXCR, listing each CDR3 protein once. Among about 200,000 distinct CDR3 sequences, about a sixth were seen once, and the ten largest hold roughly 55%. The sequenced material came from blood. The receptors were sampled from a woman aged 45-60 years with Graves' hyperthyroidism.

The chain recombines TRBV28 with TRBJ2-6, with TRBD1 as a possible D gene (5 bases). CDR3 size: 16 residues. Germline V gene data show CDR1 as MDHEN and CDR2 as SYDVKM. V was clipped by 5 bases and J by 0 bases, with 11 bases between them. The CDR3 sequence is CASSLTGSSGANVLTF. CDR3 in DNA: TGTGCCAGCAGTCTTACAGGCAGCTCTGGGGCCAACGTCCTGACTTTC.

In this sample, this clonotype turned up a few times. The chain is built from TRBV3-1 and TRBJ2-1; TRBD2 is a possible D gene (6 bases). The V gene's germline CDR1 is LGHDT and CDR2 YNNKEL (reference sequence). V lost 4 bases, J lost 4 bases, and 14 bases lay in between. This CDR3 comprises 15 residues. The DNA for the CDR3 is TGTGCCAGCAGCCGACTAGAATCCACGTACAATGAGCAGTTCTTC. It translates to CASSRLESTYNEQFF.

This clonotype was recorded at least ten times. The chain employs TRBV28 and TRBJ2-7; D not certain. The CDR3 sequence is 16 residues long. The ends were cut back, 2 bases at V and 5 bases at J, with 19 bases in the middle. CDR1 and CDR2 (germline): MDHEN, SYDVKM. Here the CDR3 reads CASSLPEVGKKHEQYF. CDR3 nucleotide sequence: TGTGCCAGCAGTTTACCCGAGGTGGGAAAGAAGCACGAGCAGTACTTC.

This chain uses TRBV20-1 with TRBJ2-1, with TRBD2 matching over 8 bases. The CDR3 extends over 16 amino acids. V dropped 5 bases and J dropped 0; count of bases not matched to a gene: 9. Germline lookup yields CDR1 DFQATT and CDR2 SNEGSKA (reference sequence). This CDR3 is CSALPSGPSSYNEQFF. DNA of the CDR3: TGCAGTGCTTTGCCTAGCGGGCCCAGCTCCTACAATGAGCAGTTCTTC.

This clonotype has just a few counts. The CDR3 bases are TGTGCCATCAGTGTGGACAACATGAACACTGAAGCTTTCTTT. Residues: CAISVDNMNTEAFF. The V call is TRBV10-3, the J call TRBJ1-1, with a tentative D call TRBD1 (5 bases). The germline V gene encodes CDR1 ENHRY and CDR2 SYGVKD. The CDR3 spans 14 residues. The V end lost 4 bases, the J end lost 0 bases, and 9 bases lay between the germline ends.

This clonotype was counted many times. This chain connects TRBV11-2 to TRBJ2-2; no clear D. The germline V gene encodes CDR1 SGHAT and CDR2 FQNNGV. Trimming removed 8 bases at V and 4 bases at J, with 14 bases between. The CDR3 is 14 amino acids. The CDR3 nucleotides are TGTGCCAGCTCCTCCGGACCACTCACCGGGGAGCTGTTTTTT. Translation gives CASSSGPLTGELFF.

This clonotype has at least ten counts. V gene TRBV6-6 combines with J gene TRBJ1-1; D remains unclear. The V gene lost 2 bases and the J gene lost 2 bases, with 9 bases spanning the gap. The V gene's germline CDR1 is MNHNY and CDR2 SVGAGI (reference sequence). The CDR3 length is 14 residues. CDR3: CASSYQTINTEAFF. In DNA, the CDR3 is TGTGCCAGCAGTTACCAGACAATAAACACTGAAGCTTTCTTT.

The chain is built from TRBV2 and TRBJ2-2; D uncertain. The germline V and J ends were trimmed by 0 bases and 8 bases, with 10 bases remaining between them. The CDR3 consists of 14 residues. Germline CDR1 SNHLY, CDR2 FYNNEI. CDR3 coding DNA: TGTGCCAGCAGTGAAGCAGTCCTTTCGGGGGAGCTGTTTTTT. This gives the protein CASSEAVLSGELFF.

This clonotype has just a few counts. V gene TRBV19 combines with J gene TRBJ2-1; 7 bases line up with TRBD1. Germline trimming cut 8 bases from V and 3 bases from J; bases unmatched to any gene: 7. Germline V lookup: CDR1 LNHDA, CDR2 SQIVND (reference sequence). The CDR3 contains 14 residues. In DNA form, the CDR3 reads TGTGCCAGTTCCGACAGGGTAATCTACAATGAGCAGTTCTTC. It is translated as CASSDRVIYNEQFF.

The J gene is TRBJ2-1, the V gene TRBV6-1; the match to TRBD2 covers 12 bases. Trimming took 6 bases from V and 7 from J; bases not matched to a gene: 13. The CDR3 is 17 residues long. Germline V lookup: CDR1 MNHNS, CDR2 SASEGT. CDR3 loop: CASSLLLAGGPRNEQFF. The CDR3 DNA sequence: TGTGCCAGCAGCCTCTTACTAGCGGGAGGCCCCCGGAATGAGCAGTTCTTC.

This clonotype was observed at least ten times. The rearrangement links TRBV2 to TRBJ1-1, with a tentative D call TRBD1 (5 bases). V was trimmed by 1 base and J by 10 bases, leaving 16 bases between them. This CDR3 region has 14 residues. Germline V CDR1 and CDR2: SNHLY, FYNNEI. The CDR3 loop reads CASSEEYGGGGAFF. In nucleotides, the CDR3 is TGTGCCAGCAGTGAAGAATACGGGGGAGGAGGAGCTTTCTTT.

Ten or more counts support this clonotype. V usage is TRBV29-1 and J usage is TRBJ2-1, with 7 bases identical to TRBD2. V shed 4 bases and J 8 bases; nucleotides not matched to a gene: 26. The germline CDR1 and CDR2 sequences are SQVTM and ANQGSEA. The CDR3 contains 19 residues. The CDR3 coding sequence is TGCAGCGTTGTACTAGCGTGGGGGGAGGAACAACTGGGAATCGATGAGCAGTTCTTC. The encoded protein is CSVVLAWGEEQLGIDEQFF.

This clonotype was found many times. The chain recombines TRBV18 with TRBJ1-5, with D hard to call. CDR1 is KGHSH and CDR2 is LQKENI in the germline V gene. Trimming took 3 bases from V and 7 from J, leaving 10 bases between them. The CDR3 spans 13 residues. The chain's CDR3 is CASSPEGTQPQHF. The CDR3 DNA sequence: TGTGCCAGCTCACCCGAGGGCACCCAGCCCCAGCATTTT. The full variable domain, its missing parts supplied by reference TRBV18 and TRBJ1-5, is NAGVMQNPRHLVRRRGQEARLRCSPMKGHSHVYWYRQLPEEGLKFMVYLQKENIIDESGMPKERFSAEFPKEGPSILRIQQVVRGDSAAYFCASSPEGTQPQHFGDGTRLSIL.

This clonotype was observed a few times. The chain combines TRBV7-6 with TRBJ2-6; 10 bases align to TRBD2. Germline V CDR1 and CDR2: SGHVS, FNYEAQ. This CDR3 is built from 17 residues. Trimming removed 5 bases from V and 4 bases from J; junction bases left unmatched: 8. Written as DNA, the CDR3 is TGTGCCAGCAGCCACACTAGCGGGAATACGGGGGCCAACGTCCTGACTTTC. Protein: CASSHTSGNTGANVLTF. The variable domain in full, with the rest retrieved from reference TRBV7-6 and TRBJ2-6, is GAGVSQSPRYKVTKRGQDVALRCDPISGHVSLYWYRQALGQGPEFLTYFNYEAQQDKSGLPNDRFSAERPEGSISTLTIQRTEQRDSAMYRCASSHTSGNTGANVLTFGAGSRLTVL.

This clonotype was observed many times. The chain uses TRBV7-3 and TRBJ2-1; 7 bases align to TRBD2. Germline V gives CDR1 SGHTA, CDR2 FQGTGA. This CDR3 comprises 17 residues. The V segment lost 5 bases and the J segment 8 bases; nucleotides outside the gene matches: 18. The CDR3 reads CASSLQFAGEGVDEQFF. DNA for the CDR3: TGTGCCAGCAGCCTGCAGTTTGCGGGGGAGGGTGTCGATGAGCAGTTCTTC.

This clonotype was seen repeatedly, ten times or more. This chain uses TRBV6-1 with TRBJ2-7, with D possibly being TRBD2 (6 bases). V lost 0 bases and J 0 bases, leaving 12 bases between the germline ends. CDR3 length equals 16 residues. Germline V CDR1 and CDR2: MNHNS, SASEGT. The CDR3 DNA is TGTGCCAGCAGTGAAGCGTGGGGAGGCGGCTCCTACGAGCAGTACTTC. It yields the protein CASSEAWGGGSYEQYF.

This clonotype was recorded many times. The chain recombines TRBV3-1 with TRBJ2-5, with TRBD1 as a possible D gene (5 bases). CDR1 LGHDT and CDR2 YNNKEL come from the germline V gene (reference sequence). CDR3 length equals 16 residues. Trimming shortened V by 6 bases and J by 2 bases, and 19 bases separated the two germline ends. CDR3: CASSPLLPQAQETQYF. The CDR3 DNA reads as TGTGCCAGCAGTCCACTTCTCCCACAGGCGCAAGAGACCCAGTACTTC.

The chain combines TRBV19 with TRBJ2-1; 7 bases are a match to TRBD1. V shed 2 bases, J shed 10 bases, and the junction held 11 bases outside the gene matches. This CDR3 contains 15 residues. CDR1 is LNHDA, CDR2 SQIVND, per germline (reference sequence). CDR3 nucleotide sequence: TGTGCCAGTAGTATAACCCCGGGACAGTTTTTGGAGCAGTTCTTC. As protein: CASSITPGQFLEQFF.

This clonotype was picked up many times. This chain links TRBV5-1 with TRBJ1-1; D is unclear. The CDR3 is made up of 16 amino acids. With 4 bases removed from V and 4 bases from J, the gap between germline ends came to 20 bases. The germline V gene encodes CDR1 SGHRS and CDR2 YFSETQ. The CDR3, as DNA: TGCGCCAGCAGCCCGGTCAGGACGGATTTGGGCACTGAAGCTTTCTTT. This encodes CASSPVRTDLGTEAFF.

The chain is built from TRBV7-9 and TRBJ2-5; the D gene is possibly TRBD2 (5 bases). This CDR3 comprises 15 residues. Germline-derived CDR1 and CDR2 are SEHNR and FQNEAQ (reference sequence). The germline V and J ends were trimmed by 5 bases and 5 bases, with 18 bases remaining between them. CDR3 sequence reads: CASSPGPSGGETQYF. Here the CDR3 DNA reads TGTGCCAGCAGCCCCGGTCCTTCCGGCGGGGAGACCCAGTACTTC.

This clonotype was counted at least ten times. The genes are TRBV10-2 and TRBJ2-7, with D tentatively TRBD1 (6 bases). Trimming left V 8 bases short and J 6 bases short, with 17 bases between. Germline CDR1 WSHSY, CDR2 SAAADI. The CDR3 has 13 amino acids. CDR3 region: CASVSGRGLEQYF. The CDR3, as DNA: TGCGCCAGCGTTAGTGGCAGGGGTCTCGAGCAGTACTTC.

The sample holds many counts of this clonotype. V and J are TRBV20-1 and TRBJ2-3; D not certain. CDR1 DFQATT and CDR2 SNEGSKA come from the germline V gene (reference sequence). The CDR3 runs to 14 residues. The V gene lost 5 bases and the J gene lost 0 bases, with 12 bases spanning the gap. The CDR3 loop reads CSAESADSTDTQYF. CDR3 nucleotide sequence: TGCAGTGCTGAGAGTGCGGATAGCACAGATACGCAGTATTTT.